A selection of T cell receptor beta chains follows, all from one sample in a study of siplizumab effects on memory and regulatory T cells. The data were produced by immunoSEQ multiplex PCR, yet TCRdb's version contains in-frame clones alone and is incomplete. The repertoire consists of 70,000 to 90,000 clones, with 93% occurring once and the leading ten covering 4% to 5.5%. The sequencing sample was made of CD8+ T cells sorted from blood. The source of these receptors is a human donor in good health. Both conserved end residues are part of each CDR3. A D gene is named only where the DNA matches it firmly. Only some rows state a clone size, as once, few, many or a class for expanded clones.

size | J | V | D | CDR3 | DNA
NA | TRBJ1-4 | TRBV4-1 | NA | CASSQVAYNEKLFF | TGCGCCAGCAGCCAAGTAGCCTATAATGAAAAACTGTTTTTT
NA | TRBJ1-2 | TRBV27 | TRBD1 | CASSLSTGAFYGYTF | TGTGCCAGCAGTCTATCGACAGGGGCCTTCTATGGCTACACCTTC
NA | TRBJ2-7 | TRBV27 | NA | CASSLRETYEQYF | TGTGCCAGCAGTTTACGAGAGACCTACGAGCAGTACTTC
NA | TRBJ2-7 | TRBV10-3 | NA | CAISESGYEQYF | TGTGCCATCAGTGAGTCGGGCTACGAGCAGTACTTC
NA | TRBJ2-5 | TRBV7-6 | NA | CASSLEGGAAIGETQYF | TGTGCCAGCAGCTTAGAAGGAGGTGCGGCTATTGGGGAGACCCAGTACTTC
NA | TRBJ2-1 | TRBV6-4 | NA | CASSPPGENYNEQFF | TGTGCCAGCAGCCCTCCGGGGGAGAACTACAATGAGCAGTTCTTC
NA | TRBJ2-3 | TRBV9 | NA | CASSGAGDRTQYF | TGTGCCAGCAGCGGCGCGGGGGACAGAACGCAGTATTTT
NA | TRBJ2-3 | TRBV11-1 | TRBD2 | CASSLTSGGSDTQYF | TGTGCCAGCAGCCTGACTAGCGGGGGGTCAGATACGCAGTATTTT
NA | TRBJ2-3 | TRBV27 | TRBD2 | CASSLVGGGTRTDTQYF | TGTGCCAGCAGTTTGGTTGGCGGGGGGACACGCACAGATACGCAGTATTTT
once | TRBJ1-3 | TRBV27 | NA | CASSLQTGNTIYF | TGTGCCAGCAGTTTACAGACTGGAAACACCATATATTTT
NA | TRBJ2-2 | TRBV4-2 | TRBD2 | CASSEGIAGGPGTGELFF | TGTGCCAGCAGCGAGGGCATAGCGGGGGGGCCTGGCACCGGGGAGCTGTTTTTT
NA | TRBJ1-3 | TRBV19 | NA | CASSIDLTGASGNTIYF | TGTGCCAGTAGTATAGATCTAACAGGCGCCTCTGGAAACACCATATATTTT
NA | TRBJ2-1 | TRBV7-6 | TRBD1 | CASSIRQGISYNEQFF | TGTGCCAGCAGCATCCGACAGGGGATTTCCTACAATGAGCAGTTCTTC
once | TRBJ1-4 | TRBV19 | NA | CASSIWAGGEKLFF | TGTGCCAGTAGTATCTGGGCAGGCGGCGAAAAACTGTTTTTT
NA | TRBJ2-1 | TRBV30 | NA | CAWSVEEGNEQFF | TGTGCCTGGAGTGTAGAGGAAGGAAATGAGCAGTTCTTC
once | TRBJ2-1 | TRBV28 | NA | CASSGRKGGAFFYNEQFF | TGTGCCAGCAGTGGACGGAAAGGGGGGGCCTTCTTCTACAATGAGCAGTTCTTC
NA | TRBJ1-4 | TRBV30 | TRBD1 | CAWLWGGGGEKLFF | TGTGCCTGGCTCTGGGGAGGGGGCGGAGAAAAACTGTTTTTT
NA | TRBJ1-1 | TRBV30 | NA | CAWNLNDEAFF | TGTGCCTGGAACCTTAACGATGAAGCTTTCTTT
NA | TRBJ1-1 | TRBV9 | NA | CASSVGGLGTEAFF | TGTGCCAGCAGCGTGGGAGGGCTGGGCACTGAAGCTTTCTTT
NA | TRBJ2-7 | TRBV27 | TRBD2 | CASSLAGGYYEQYF | TGTGCCAGCAGTCTAGCGGGGGGCTACTACGAGCAGTACTTC
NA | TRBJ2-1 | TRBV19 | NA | CASSMGGGAYNEQFF | TGTGCCAGTAGTATGGGAGGGGGCGCTTACAATGAGCAGTTCTTC
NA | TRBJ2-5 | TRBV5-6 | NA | CASTNGRSSETQYF | TGTGCCAGCACCAATGGTCGGTCTTCAGAGACCCAGTACTTC
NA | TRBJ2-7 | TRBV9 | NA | CASSGGGGEQYF | TGTGCCAGCAGCGGGGGCGGAGGAGAGCAGTACTTC
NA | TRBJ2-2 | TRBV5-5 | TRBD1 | CASSLQTGNSGELFF | TGTGCCAGCAGCTTGCAGACAGGGAATAGCGGGGAGCTGTTTTTT
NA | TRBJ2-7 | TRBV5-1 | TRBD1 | CASSDGTEAYF | TGCGCCAGCAGCGACGGGACAGAAGCGTACTTC
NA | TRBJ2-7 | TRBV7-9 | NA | CASSPGTYEQYF | TGTGCCAGCAGCCCCGGCACCTACGAGCAGTACTTC
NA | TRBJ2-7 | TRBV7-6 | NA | CASSLQGKNEQYF | TGTGCCAGCAGCTTACAAGGGAAGAACGAGCAGTACTTC
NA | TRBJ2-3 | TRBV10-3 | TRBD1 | CAIHTGTGYSTDTQYF | TGTGCCATACATACCGGGACAGGGTATAGCACAGATACGCAGTATTTT
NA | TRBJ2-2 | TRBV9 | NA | CASSRPGTANTGELFF | TGTGCCAGCAGCAGACCCGGGACGGCGAACACCGGGGAGCTGTTTTTT
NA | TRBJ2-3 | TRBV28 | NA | CASSLRGRYTDTQYF | TGTGCCAGCAGTTTACGGGGGAGGTACACAGATACGCAGTATTTT
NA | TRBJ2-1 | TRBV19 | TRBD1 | CATILTGAGEQFF | TGTGCCACCATACTAACAGGGGCCGGTGAGCAGTTCTTC
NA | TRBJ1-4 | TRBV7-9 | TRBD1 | CASSPLTGGNEKLFF | TGTGCCAGCAGCCCCCTAACAGGGGGTAATGAAAAACTGTTTTTT
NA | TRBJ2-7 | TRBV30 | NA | CAWSVYAYEQYF | TGTGCCTGGAGTGTTTACGCCTACGAGCAGTACTTC
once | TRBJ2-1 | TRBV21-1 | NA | CASSTLLGGAKLGEQFF | TGTGCCAGCAGCACCCTGTTGGGCGGGGCTAAGCTTGGTGAGCAGTTCTTC
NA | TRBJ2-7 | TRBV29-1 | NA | CSVENGYEQYF | TGCAGCGTTGAAAACGGGTACGAGCAGTACTTC
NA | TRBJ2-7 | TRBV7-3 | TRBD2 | CASSLSGGDPREQYF | TGTGCCAGCAGCTTAAGCGGGGGTGACCCTAGAGAGCAGTACTTC
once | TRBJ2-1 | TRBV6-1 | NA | CASSERAEEQFF | TGTGCCAGCAGTGAAAGGGCCGAAGAGCAGTTCTTC
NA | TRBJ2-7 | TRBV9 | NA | CASSVDNSYEQYF | TGTGCCAGCAGCGTAGACAATTCCTACGAGCAGTACTTC
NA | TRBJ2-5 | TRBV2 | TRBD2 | CASSGTAGGQETQYF | TGTGCCAGCAGTGGGACAGCGGGGGGCCAAGAGACCCAGTACTTC
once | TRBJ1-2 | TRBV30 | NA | CAWSVQTGPYGYTF | TGTGCCTGGAGTGTACAGACAGGACCCTATGGCTACACCTTC
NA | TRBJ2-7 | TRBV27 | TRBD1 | CASSWGQAYEQYF | TGTGCCAGCAGTTGGGGACAGGCCTACGAGCAGTACTTC
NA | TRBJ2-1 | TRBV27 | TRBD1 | CASSWPRQGYNEQFF | TGTGCCAGCAGTTGGCCGAGACAGGGGTACAATGAGCAGTTCTTC
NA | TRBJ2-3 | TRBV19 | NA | CASSPRVASRTDTQYF | TGTGCCAGTAGTCCCCGGGTAGCTTCGCGCACAGATACGCAGTATTTT
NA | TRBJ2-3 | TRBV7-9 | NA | CASSFLMTADTQYF | TGTGCCAGCAGCTTTCTGATGACAGCCGATACGCAGTATTTT
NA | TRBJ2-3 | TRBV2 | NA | CASSEGGGRTDTQYF | TGTGCCAGCAGTGAGGGGGGGGGCCGCACAGATACGCAGTATTTT
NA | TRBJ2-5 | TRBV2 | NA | CASSDGRQETQYF | TGTGCCAGCAGTGACGGAAGACAAGAGACCCAGTACTTC
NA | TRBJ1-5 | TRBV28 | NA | CASSPMGSQPQHF | TGTGCCAGCAGTCCTATGGGGAGTCAGCCCCAGCATTTT
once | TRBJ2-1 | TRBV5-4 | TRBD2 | CASSLELGGGVSYNEQFF | TGTGCCAGCAGCTTGGAGCTCGGTGGGGGGGTTTCCTACAATGAGCAGTTCTTC
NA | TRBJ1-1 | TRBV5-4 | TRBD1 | CASRSTGVNTEAFF | TGTGCCAGCAGGTCTACAGGGGTGAACACTGAAGCTTTCTTT
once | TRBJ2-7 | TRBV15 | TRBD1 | CATSRVSGGGYEQYF | TGTGCCACCAGCAGAGTATCAGGGGGCGGCTACGAGCAGTACTTC
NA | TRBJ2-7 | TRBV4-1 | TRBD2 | CASSQEAGLATEQYF | TGCGCCAGCAGCCAAGAGGCGGGACTAGCAACCGAGCAGTACTTC